These T cell receptor beta chains were read from a single sample in a study of blood T cells in healthy people across ages. TCRdb re-called the 5' RACE reads with MiXCR, one entry per CDR3 protein. The table has over 700,000 distinct CDR3 sequences, approximately 53% seen once. The specimen was blood. These receptors were taken from a man at least 80 years old in good health. Each CDR3 is given with its conserved first and last residue. Fields, in order: clone size, D gene, J gene, V gene, CDR3 DNA, CDR3 protein. D genes are given only for firm matches. Some rows have no size entry. The others give once, few or many, or a class for an expanded clone.

>-|-|TRBJ1-1|TRBV7-2
TGTGCCAGCAGCTTATTCGTCTCCAACAGGGCTACTGAAGCTTTCTTT
CASSLFVSNRATEAFF
>-|-|TRBJ2-5|TRBV3-1
TGTGCCAGCAGCCCCCGCCGACAGGTGCAAGAGACCCAGTACTTC
CASSPRRQVQETQYF
>-|-|TRBJ1-1|TRBV5-1
TGCGCCAGCAGCAGGGGACCCTCGAACACTGAAGCTTTCTTT
CASSRGPSNTEAFF
>few|-|TRBJ2-7|TRBV4-1
TGCGCCAGCAGCCAAGAGTCATCCGGAAACTACGAGCAGTACTTC
CASSQESSGNYEQYF
>few|-|TRBJ2-4|TRBV12-3/TRBV12-4
TGTGCCAGCAGACAAAGCTCGGGAGCCAAAAACATTCAGTACTTC
CASRQSSGAKNIQYF
>-|-|TRBJ2-1|TRBV20-1
TGCAGTGCTAGACCCAATGGGCGAGCGGAGTACAATGAGCAGTTCTTC
CSARPNGRAEYNEQFF
>-|-|TRBJ2-1|TRBV5-4
TGTGCCAGCAGCCCACGGCGAGCGGAAACTTACAATGAGCAGTTCTTC
CASSPRRAETYNEQFF
>-|-|TRBJ1-1|TRBV3-1
TGTGCCAGCAGCCAAGATCGGCTGAACACTGAAGCTTTCTTT
CASSQDRLNTEAFF
>many|-|TRBJ2-1|TRBV7-8
TGTGCCAGCAGCTTAGGGACCTCGTTTCACAATGAGCAGTTCTTC
CASSLGTSFHNEQFF
>-|-|TRBJ1-3|TRBV5-1
TGCGCCAGCAGCGCCGACAGTACTGGAAACACCATATATTTT
CASSADSTGNTIYF
>-|-|TRBJ1-1|TRBV28
TGTGCCAGCAGTTTGGTGGATCACACTGAAGCTTTCTTT
CASSLVDHTEAFF
>few|TRBD2|TRBJ2-7|TRBV28
TGTGCCAGCAGAACACTAGCGGGAGGCGCCTACGAGCAGTACTTC
CASRTLAGGAYEQYF
>-|-|TRBJ2-7|TRBV27
TGTGCCAGCAGTTTGTACCCCCTCCGCGAGCAGTACTTC
CASSLYPLREQYF
>-|-|TRBJ1-6|TRBV20-1
TGCAGTGCCCCGGGATCCTATCGCCCCAATTCACCCCTCCACTTT
CSAPGSYRPNSPLHF
>-|TRBD1|TRBJ1-6|TRBV7-3
TGTGCCAGCAGCCTTGGACAGGGACACTATAATTCACCCCTCCACTTT
CASSLGQGHYNSPLHF
>-|-|TRBJ2-7|TRBV4-1
TGCGCCAGCAGCCGGGAGGAGCCTGACGAGCAGTACTTC
CASSREEPDEQYF
>many|-|TRBJ2-1|TRBV20-1
TGCAGTGCTAGTACTCCTATCGGGCAGTTCTTC
CSASTPIGQFF
>-|-|TRBJ1-5|TRBV4-1
TGCGCCAGCAGCCAAGTGGGGTCGGCCAGCAATCAGCCCCAGCATTTT
CASSQVGSASNQPQHF
>-|TRBD1|TRBJ2-3|TRBV6-5
TGTGCCAGCAGTTACTCCCCCGGGTGGACAGGGGCTACAGATACGCAGTATTTT
CASSYSPGWTGATDTQYF
>-|TRBD2|TRBJ2-3|TRBV7-9
TGTGCCAGCATGAGTAGCGGGAGGGCCCCTACTAGCACAGATACGCAGTATTTT
CASMSSGRAPTSTDTQYF
>-|TRBD2|TRBJ2-1|TRBV12-3/TRBV12-4
TGTGCCAGCAGAGGACTAGCGACCGAGCAGTTCTTC
CASRGLATEQFF
>-|TRBD1|TRBJ1-2|TRBV18
TGTGCCAGCTCACCTCAGCCGGGACAGGGCCTCTTCTATGGCTACACCTTC
CASSPQPGQGLFYGYTF
>-|-|TRBJ2-4|TRBV9
TGTGCCAGCAGCGATCACTCGGGGAGGTCTCAAAACATTCAGTACTTC
CASSDHSGRSQNIQYF
>-|TRBD2|TRBJ2-7|TRBV7-9
TGTGCCAGCAGCCCCCGGCTAGCGGGGGGCAACTACGAGCAGTACTTC
CASSPRLAGGNYEQYF
>-|-|TRBJ2-7|TRBV9
TGTGCCAGCAGTGATGGCCCAGGGGGGGACTCCTACGAGCAGTACTTC
CASSDGPGGDSYEQYF
>-|TRBD2|TRBJ2-3|TRBV2
TGTGCCAGCTGGGGACTAGCGGGAGTCAGATACGCGTATTTT
CASWGLAGVRYAYF
>-|TRBD1|TRBJ2-5|TRBV3-1
TGTGCCAGCAGGCCGACAGGGAGCGAGACCCAGTACTTC
CASRPTGSETQYF
>-|TRBD1|TRBJ2-5|TRBV5-1
TGCGCCAGCAGCTTGGGGGACAGGGAGGTAGAGACCCAGTACTTC
CASSLGDREVETQYF
>few|-|TRBJ2-7|TRBV7-9
TGTGCCAGCAGTGTCCTAGGGCGCTACGAGCAGTACTTC
CASSVLGRYEQYF
>once|-|TRBJ1-2|TRBV5-1
TGCGCCACCGCCGAAGGGGGGTCAAGGGGCTATGGCTACACCTTC
CATAEGGSRGYGYTF
>-|-|TRBJ1-1|TRBV3-1
TGTGCCAGCAGCCCCTGGGGAGCGAACACTGAAGCTTTCTTT
CASSPWGANTEAFF
>-|-|TRBJ1-6|TRBV12-3/TRBV12-4
TGTGCCAGCAACACCTTCCAGACCGTTGGGGGTAATTCACCCCTCCACTTT
CASNTFQTVGGNSPLHF
>-|TRBD1|TRBJ1-2|TRBV3-1
TGTGCCAGCAGCCTGGGGACAGGGTACCCCTATGGCTACACCTTC
CASSLGTGYPYGYTF
>once|-|TRBJ2-7|TRBV29-1
TGCAGCGCCCAGGAAGGGTTCGACGGGATAATCTACGAGCAGTACTTC
CSAQEGFDGIIYEQYF
>few|-|TRBJ2-7|TRBV25-1
TGTGCCAGCAACGGACGGGGGTCCTACGAGCAGTACTTC
CASNGRGSYEQYF
>few|-|TRBJ2-5|TRBV7-2
TGTGCCAGCAGCACACCAGGACCCTCGCTGACCCAGTACTTC
CASSTPGPSLTQYF
>-|TRBD1|TRBJ1-1|TRBV4-2
TGTGCCAGCAGGGGGGCTGACAGGGGGAACACTGAAGCTTTCTTT
CASRGADRGNTEAFF
>once|TRBD1|TRBJ1-6|TRBV3-1
TGTGCCAGCCGGGAGCAGGGGGAATATAATTCACCCCTCCACTTT
CASREQGEYNSPLHF
>-|-|TRBJ1-5|TRBV28
TGTGCCAGCAGTTTAGGGGGAGTCGGCAATCAGCCCCAGCATTTT
CASSLGGVGNQPQHF
>few|-|TRBJ2-5|TRBV7-2
TGTGCCAGCAGCCCCCCTAGGTTAGGGGACTGGGAAGAGACCCAGTACTTC
CASSPPRLGDWEETQYF
>-|-|TRBJ2-7|TRBV30
TGTGCCTGGAAGCTTCCAGGCGGCTACGAGCAGTACTTC
CAWKLPGGYEQYF
>-|TRBD2|TRBJ2-7|TRBV27
TGTGCCAGCAGGTGGACTAGCGGGATTTCCTACGAGCAGTACTTC
CASRWTSGISYEQYF
>once|-|TRBJ1-1|TRBV9
TGTGCCAGCAGCGTAGTGGGGACGCAGGATGGGGCTTTCTTT
CASSVVGTQDGAFF
>-|TRBD2|TRBJ2-5|TRBV10-3
TGTGCCATCAGTGCGGGGACTAGAGGAAAAGAGACCCAGTACTTC
CAISAGTRGKETQYF